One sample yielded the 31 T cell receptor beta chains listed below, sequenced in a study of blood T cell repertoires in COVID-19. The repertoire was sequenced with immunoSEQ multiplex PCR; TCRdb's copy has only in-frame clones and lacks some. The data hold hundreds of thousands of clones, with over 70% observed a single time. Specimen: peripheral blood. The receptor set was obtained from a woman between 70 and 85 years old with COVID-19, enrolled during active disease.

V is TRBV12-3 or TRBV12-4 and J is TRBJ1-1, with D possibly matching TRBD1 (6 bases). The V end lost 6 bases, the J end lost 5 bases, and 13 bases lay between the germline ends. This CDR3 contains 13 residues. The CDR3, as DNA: TGTGCCAGCAGCCCGTCCCAGGGGACTGAAGCTTTCTTT. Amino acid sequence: CASSPSQGTEAFF.

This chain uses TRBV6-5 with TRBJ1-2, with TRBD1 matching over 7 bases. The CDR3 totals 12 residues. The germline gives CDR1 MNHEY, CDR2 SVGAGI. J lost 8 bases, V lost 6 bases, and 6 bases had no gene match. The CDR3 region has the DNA TGTGCCAGCAGGATGACAGGGAACGGCTACACCTTC. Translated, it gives CASRMTGNGYTF.

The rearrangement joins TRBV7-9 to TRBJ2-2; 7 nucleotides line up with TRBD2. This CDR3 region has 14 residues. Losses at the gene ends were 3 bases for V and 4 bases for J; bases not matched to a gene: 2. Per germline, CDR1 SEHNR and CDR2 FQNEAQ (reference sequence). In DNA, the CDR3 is TGTGCCAGCAGCTTTGGGGAGGGCACCGGGGAGCTGTTTTTT. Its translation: CASSFGEGTGELFF.

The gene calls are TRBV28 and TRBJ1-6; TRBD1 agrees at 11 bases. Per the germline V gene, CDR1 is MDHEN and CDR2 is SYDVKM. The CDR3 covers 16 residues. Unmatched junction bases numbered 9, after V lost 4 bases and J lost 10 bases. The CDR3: CASSSQDRGPESPLHF. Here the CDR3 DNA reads TGTGCCAGCAGTTCCCAGGACAGGGGGCCGGAATCACCCCTCCACTTT.

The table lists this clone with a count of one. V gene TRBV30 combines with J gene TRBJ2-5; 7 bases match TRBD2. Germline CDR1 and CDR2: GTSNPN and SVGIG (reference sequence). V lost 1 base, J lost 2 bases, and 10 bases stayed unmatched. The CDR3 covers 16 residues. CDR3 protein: CAWSGSGTFLQETQYF. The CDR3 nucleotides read TGTGCCTGGAGTGGCAGCGGGACCTTCCTTCAAGAGACCCAGTACTTC.

The CDR3 here is CASSSRQGGGYTF. In nucleotides, the CDR3 is TGTGCCAGCAGTTCCCGGCAGGGGGGCGGCTACACCTTC. This rearrangement joins TRBV6-6 to TRBJ1-2; 7 bases are shared with TRBD1. The V and J ends lost 4 bases and 8 bases, in that order; junction bases with no gene match: 7. CDR3 length: 13 amino acids. The germline CDR1 and CDR2 sequences are MNHNY and SVGAGI (reference sequence).

CDR3 coding DNA: TGCGCCAGCAGGTCCGGGACTAGCGGGAGGAGGCACACCGGGGAGCTGTTTTTT. This codes for CASRSGTSGRRHTGELFF. The chain links TRBV5-1 to TRBJ2-2; TRBD2 agrees at 15 bases. CDR1 is SGHRS, CDR2 YFSETQ, per germline. Trimming took 5 bases from V and 3 from J; bases not matched to a gene: 8. This CDR3 has 18 residues. Complete variable domain (other parts from reference TRBV5-1 and TRBJ2-2): KAGVTQTPRYLIKTRGQQVTLSCSPISGHRSVSWYQQTPGQGLQFLFEYFSETQRNKGNFPGRFSGRQFSNSRSEMNVSTLELGDSALYLCASRSGTSGRRHTGELFFGEGSRLTVL.

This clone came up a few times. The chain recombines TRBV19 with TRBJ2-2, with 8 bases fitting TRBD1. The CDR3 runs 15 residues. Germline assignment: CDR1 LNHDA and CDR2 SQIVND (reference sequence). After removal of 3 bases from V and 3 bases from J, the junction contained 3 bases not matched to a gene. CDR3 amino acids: CASSMKTGDTGELFF. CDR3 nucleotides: TGTGCCAGTAGTATGAAGACAGGGGACACCGGGGAGCTGTTTTTT.

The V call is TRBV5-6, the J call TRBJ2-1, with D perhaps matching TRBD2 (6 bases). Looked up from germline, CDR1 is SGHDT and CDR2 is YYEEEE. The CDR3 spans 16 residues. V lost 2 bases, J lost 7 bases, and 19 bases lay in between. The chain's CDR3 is CASSFIVGGFLNEQFF. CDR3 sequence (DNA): TGTGCCAGCAGCTTTATCGTGGGAGGCTTTCTAAATGAGCAGTTCTTC.

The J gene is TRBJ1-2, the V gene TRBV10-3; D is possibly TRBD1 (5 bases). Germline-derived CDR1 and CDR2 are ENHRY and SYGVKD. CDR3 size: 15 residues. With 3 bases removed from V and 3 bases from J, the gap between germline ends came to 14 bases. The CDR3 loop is CAISEPGTGDYGYTF. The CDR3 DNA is TGTGCCATCAGTGAACCCGGGACGGGGGACTATGGCTACACCTTC.

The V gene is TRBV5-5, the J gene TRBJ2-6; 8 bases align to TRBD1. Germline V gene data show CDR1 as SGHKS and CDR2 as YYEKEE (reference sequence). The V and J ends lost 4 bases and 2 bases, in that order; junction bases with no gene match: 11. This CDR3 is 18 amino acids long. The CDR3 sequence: CASSTRQGRYAGANVLTF. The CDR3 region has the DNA TGTGCCAGCAGCACAAGACAGGGGAGGTATGCTGGGGCCAACGTCCTGACTTTC. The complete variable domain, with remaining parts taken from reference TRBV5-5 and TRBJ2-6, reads DAGVTQSPTHLIKTRGQQVTLRCSPISGHKSVSWYQQVLGQGPQFIFQYYEKEERGRGNFPDRFSARQFPNYSSELNVNALLLGDSALYLCASSTRQGRYAGANVLTFGAGSRLTVL.

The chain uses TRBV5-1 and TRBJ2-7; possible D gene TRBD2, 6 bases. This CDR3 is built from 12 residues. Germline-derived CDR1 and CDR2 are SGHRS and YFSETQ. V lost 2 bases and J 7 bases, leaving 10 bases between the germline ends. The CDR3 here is CASSFGGREQYF. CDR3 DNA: TGCGCCAGCAGCTTCGGGGGAAGGGAGCAGTACTTC.

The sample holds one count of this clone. The CDR3 loop is CASSLGRGQPQHF. The CDR3 nucleotides are TGTGCCAGCAGCTTAGGCCGAGGCCAGCCCCAGCATTTT. This chain links TRBV11-2 with TRBJ1-5, with no clear D. V gave up 1 base and J gave up 7 bases, with 8 bases separating them. CDR1 and CDR2 from the germline V gene are SGHAT and FQNNGV. The CDR3 is 13 residues long.

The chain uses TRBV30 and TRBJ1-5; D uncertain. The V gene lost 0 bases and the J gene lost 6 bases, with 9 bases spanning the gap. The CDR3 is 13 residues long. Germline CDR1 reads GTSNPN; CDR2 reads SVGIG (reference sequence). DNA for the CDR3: TGTGCCTGGAGTGTACGTCCCGGTCAGCCCCAGCATTTT. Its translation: CAWSVRPGQPQHF. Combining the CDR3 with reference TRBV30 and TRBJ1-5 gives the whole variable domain SQTIHQWPATLVQPVGSPLSLECTVEGTSNPNLYWYRQAAGRGLQLLFYSVGIGQISSEVPQNLSASRPQDRQFILSSKKLLLSDSGFYLCAWSVRPGQPQHFGDGTRLSIL.

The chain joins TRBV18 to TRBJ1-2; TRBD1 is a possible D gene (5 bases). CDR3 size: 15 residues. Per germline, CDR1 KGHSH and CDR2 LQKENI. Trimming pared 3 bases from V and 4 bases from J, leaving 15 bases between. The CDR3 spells CASSPSRGAGYGYTF. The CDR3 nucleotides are TGTGCCAGCTCACCCTCCCGCGGGGCGGGCTATGGCTACACCTTC.

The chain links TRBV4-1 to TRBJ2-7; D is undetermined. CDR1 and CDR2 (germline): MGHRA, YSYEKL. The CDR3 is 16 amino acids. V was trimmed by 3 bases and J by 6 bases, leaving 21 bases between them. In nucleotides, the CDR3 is TGCGCCAGCAGCCAGACGCCGTCACCCGGAGTGTCCGAGCAGTACTTC. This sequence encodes CASSQTPSPGVSEQYF.

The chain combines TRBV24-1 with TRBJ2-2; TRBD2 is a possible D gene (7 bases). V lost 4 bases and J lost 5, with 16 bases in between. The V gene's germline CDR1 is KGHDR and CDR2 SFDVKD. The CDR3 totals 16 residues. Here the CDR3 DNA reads TGTGCCACCAGTGACACTACCGGGGGGCGAACCGGGGAGCTGTTTTTT. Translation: CATSDTTGGRTGELFF.

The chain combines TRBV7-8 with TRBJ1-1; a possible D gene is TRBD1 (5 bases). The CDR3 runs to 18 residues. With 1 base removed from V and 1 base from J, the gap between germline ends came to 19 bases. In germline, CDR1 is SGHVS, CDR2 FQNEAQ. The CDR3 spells CASSLGHGGRGKNTEAFF. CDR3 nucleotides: TGTGCCAGCAGCTTAGGACACGGAGGGCGGGGGAAGAACACTGAAGCTTTCTTT.

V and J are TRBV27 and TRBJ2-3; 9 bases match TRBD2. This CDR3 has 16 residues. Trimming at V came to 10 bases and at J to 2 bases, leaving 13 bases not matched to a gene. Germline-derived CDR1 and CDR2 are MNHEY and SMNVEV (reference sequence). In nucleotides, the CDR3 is TGTGCCACCCCCAACTGGAAGCGGGAGGACACAGATACGCAGTATTTT. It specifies CATPNWKREDTDTQYF.

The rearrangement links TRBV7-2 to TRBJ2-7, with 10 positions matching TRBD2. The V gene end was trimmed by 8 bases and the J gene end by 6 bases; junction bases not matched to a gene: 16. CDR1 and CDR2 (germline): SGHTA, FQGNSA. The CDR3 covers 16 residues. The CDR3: CASAPAGGLLQGEQYF. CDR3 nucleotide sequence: TGTGCCAGCGCCCCAGCGGGAGGGCTCTTACAGGGCGAGCAGTACTTC.

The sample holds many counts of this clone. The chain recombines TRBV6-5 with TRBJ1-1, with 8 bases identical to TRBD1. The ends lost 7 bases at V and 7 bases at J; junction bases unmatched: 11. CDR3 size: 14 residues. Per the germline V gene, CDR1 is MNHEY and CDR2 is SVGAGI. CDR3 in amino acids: CASIKSQGELEAFF. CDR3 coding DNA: TGTGCCAGCATCAAATCACAGGGGGAGCTTGAAGCTTTCTTT.

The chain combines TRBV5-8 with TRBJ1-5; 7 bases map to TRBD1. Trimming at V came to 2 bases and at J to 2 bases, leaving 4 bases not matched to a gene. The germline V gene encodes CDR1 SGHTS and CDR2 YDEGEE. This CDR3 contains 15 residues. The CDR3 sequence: CASSFNRGGNQPQHF. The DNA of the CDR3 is TGTGCCAGCAGCTTTAACAGGGGTGGCAATCAGCCCCAGCATTTT.

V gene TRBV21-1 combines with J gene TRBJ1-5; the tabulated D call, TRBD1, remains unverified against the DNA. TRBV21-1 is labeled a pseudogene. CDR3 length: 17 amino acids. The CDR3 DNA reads TGTGCCAGCAGCGGACGTAGACAGGGAAGTGGCAATCAGCCCCAGCATTTT. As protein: CASSGRRQGSGNQPQHF.

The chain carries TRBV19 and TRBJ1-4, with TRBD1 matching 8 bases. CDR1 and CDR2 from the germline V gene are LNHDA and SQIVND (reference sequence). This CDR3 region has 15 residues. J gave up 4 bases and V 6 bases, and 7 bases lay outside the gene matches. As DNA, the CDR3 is TGTGCCAGTAGACCAACAGGGGGTAGTAATGAAAAACTGTTTTTT. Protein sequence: CASRPTGGSNEKLFF.

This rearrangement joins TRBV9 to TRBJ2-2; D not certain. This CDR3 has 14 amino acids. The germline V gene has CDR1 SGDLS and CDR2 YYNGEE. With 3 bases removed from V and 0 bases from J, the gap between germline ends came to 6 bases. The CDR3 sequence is CASSAPANTGELFF. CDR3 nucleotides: TGTGCCAGCAGCGCACCGGCGAACACCGGGGAGCTGTTTTTT. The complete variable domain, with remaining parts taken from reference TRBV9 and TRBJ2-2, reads DSGVTQTPKHLITATGQRVTLRCSPRSGDLSVYWYQQSLDQGLQFLIQYYNGEERAKGNILERFSAQQFPDLHSELNLSSLELGDSALYFCASSAPANTGELFFGEGSRLTVL.

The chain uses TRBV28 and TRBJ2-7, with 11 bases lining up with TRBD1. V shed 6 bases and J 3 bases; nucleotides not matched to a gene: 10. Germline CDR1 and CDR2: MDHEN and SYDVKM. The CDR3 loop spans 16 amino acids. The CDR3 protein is CASRYGTGGYFYEQYF. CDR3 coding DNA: TGTGCCAGCAGATACGGGACAGGGGGATATTTCTACGAGCAGTACTTC.

The DNA of the CDR3 is TGTGCCAGCAGTCGCGAGGCGGCAGAAGCTTTCTTT. Translating it yields CASSREAAEAFF. The chain recombines TRBV3-1 (or the pseudogene TRBV3-2) with TRBJ1-1; the D is unclear. Germline V CDR1 and CDR2: LGHDT, YNNKEL (reference sequence). The CDR3 consists of 12 residues. The V gene lost 6 bases and the J gene lost 8 bases, with 13 bases spanning the gap.

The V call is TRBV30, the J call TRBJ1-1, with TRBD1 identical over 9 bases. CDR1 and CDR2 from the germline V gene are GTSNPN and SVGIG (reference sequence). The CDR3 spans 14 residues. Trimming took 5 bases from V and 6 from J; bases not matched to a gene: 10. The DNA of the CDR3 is TGTGCCTGGGCCCATCTGGACAGGGGTTCTGAAGCTTTCTTT. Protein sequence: CAWAHLDRGSEAFF. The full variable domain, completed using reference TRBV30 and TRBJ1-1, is SQTIHQWPATLVQPVGSPLSLECTVEGTSNPNLYWYRQAAGRGLQLLFYSVGIGQISSEVPQNLSASRPQDRQFILSSKKLLLSDSGFYLCAWAHLDRGSEAFFGQGTRLTVV.

CDR3 sequence reads: CASSPTNRDFNEKLFF. The CDR3 DNA reads TGCGCCAGCAGCCCGACCAACAGGGATTTTAATGAAAAACTGTTTTTT. This chain joins TRBV5-1 and TRBJ1-4, with D maybe TRBD1 (6 bases). The germline V and J ends were trimmed by 4 bases and 4 bases, with 17 bases remaining between them. The length of the CDR3 is 16 residues. Germline V gene data show CDR1 as SGHRS and CDR2 as YFSETQ.

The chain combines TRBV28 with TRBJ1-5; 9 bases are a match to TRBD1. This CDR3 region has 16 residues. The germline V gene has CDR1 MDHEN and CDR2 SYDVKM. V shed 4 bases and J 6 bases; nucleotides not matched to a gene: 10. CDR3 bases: TGTGCCAGCAGTTCTACACAGGGGGCCGCGGGTCAGCCCCAGCATTTT. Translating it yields CASSSTQGAAGQPQHF.

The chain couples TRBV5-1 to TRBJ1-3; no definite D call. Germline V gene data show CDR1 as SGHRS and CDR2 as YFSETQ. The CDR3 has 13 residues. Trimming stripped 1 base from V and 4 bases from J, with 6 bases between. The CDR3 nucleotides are TGCGCCAGCAGCTTGCCAGAAGGAAACACCATATATTTT. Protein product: CASSLPEGNTIYF.